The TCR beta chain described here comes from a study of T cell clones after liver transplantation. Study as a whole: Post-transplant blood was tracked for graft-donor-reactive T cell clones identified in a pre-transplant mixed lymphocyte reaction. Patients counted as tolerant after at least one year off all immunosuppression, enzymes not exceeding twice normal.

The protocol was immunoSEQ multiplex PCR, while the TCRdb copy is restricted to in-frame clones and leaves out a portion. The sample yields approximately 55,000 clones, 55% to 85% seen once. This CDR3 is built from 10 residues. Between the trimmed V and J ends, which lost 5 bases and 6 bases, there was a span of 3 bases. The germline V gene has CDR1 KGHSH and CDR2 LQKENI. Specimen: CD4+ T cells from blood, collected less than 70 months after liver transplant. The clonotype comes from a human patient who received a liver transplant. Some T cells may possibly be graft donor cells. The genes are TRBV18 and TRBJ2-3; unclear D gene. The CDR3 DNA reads TGTGCCAGCTCATCTGATACGCAGTATTTT. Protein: CASSSDTQYF.